These T cell receptor beta chains were read from a single sample in a study of long-term antiretroviral therapy in people with HIV. Repertoires were generated with immunoSEQ multiplex PCR, while TCRdb's copy carries only in-frame clones and drops some. The table lists some 28,000 clones, 80% to 85% of them singletons. Source: unsorted PBMCs, taken about 2.7 years after starting antiretroviral therapy. The receptors come from a man aged 25 to 40 with HIV. CDR3s include the opening cysteine and the closing phenylalanine or tryptophan. D genes are given only for firm matches. Clone size, where shown, is once, few, many, or a class for clones that have expanded.

v_call: TRBV9; j_call: TRBJ1-2; clone_size: NA; d_call: NA; cdr3_aa: CASSAMSETNYGYTF; cdr3_nt: TGTGCCAGCAGCGCGATGAGTGAAACTAACTATGGCTACACCTTC
v_call: TRBV7-6; j_call: TRBJ2-7; clone_size: NA; d_call: TRBD1; cdr3_aa: CASSLRGGIYEQYF; cdr3_nt: TGTGCCAGCAGCTTAAGAGGGGGCATATACGAGCAGTACTTC
v_call: TRBV7-9; j_call: TRBJ1-1; clone_size: NA; d_call: NA; cdr3_aa: CASSNIDRQNTEAFF; cdr3_nt: TGTGCCAGCAGCAACATTGACAGGCAGAACACTGAAGCTTTCTTT
v_call: TRBV5-1; j_call: TRBJ1-2; clone_size: NA; d_call: NA; cdr3_aa: CASSTDMGGGYTF; cdr3_nt: TGCGCCAGCAGTACCGACATGGGTGGAGGCTACACCTTC
v_call: TRBV7-9; j_call: TRBJ1-5; clone_size: NA; d_call: TRBD1; cdr3_aa: CASSLALGTGNQPQHF; cdr3_nt: TGTGCCAGCAGCTTAGCGCTGGGGACAGGGAATCAGCCCCAGCATTTT
v_call: TRBV7-6; j_call: TRBJ2-3; clone_size: NA; d_call: NA; cdr3_aa: CASRGGMLGGTDTQYF; cdr3_nt: TGTGCCAGCAGGGGAGGAATGCTAGGCGGCACAGATACGCAGTATTTT
v_call: TRBV23-1; j_call: TRBJ2-5; clone_size: NA; d_call: NA; cdr3_aa: CASSQWSGAEILETQYF; cdr3_nt: TGCGCCAGCAGTCAATGGTCAGGAGCTGAGATTTTGGAGACCCAGTACTTC
v_call: TRBV9; j_call: TRBJ2-1; clone_size: NA; d_call: TRBD2; cdr3_aa: CASSVVGQALAGHPNEQFF; cdr3_nt: TGTGCCAGCAGCGTAGTTGGGCAAGCTCTAGCGGGGCACCCGAATGAGCAGTTCTTC
v_call: TRBV7-2; j_call: TRBJ1-1; clone_size: NA; d_call: NA; cdr3_aa: CASRQTENTEAFF; cdr3_nt: TGTGCCAGCAGGCAGACAGAGAACACTGAAGCTTTCTTT
v_call: TRBV6-1; j_call: TRBJ2-7; clone_size: NA; d_call: TRBD2; cdr3_aa: CASRAGLENYEQYF; cdr3_nt: TGTGCCAGCAGAGCCGGACTAGAAAACTACGAGCAGTACTTC
v_call: TRBV2; j_call: TRBJ2-1; clone_size: NA; d_call: NA; cdr3_aa: CASSQTKEQFF; cdr3_nt: TGTGCCAGCAGCCAGACCAAGGAGCAGTTCTTC
v_call: TRBV5-1; j_call: TRBJ1-4; clone_size: NA; d_call: NA; cdr3_aa: CASSLTEFEKLFF; cdr3_nt: TGCGCCAGCAGCTTGACAGAGTTTGAAAAACTGTTTTTT
v_call: TRBV15; j_call: TRBJ1-3; clone_size: NA; d_call: NA; cdr3_aa: CATSRDPPDTKLIGNTIYF; cdr3_nt: TGTGCCACCAGCAGAGATCCACCGGACACCAAGTTGATAGGAAACACCATATATTTT
v_call: TRBV5-1; j_call: TRBJ2-3; clone_size: NA; d_call: NA; cdr3_aa: CASSLGGASDTQYF; cdr3_nt: TGCGCCAGCAGCTTGGGGGGGGCGTCAGATACGCAGTATTTT
v_call: TRBV2; j_call: TRBJ2-7; clone_size: NA; d_call: NA; cdr3_aa: CASSPAIRERQYF; cdr3_nt: TGTGCCAGCAGCCCAGCGATCAGGGAGAGGCAGTACTTC
v_call: TRBV2; j_call: TRBJ2-7; clone_size: NA; d_call: NA; cdr3_aa: CASSERGEQYF; cdr3_nt: TGTGCCAGCAGTGAGCGGGGCGAGCAGTACTTC
v_call: TRBV5-6; j_call: TRBJ2-1; clone_size: NA; d_call: NA; cdr3_aa: CASRTGVTGWDEQFF; cdr3_nt: TGTGCCAGCAGAACGGGGGTGACAGGGTGGGATGAGCAGTTCTTC
v_call: TRBV27; j_call: TRBJ1-6; clone_size: NA; d_call: NA; cdr3_aa: CASSFPRNRLHF; cdr3_nt: TGTGCCAGCAGTTTCCCCAGAAACAGGCTCCACTTT
v_call: TRBV9; j_call: TRBJ2-7; clone_size: NA; d_call: NA; cdr3_aa: CASSVGSGQAKVEQYF; cdr3_nt: TGTGCCAGCAGCGTAGGAAGCGGGCAGGCGAAAGTCGAGCAGTACTTC
v_call: TRBV5-1; j_call: TRBJ2-1; clone_size: NA; d_call: NA; cdr3_aa: CASSLTGAGGYNEQFF; cdr3_nt: TGCGCCAGCAGCTTGACAGGGGCGGGGGGCTACAATGAGCAGTTCTTC
v_call: TRBV27; j_call: TRBJ2-7; clone_size: NA; d_call: TRBD2; cdr3_aa: CASSLPGLAGEQYF; cdr3_nt: TGTGCCAGCAGTTTACCGGGACTAGCGGGCGAGCAGTACTTC
v_call: TRBV4-3; j_call: TRBJ2-7; clone_size: NA; d_call: NA; cdr3_aa: CASSPGRGSYEQYF; cdr3_nt: TGCGCCAGCAGCCCGGGACGCGGATCCTACGAGCAGTACTTC
v_call: TRBV4-1; j_call: TRBJ1-2; clone_size: NA; d_call: TRBD1; cdr3_aa: CASSQVPPAGGSYGYTF; cdr3_nt: TGCGCCAGCAGCCAAGTTCCCCCGGCAGGGGGCTCCTATGGCTACACCTTC
v_call: TRBV25-1; j_call: TRBJ2-7; clone_size: NA; d_call: TRBD1; cdr3_aa: CASSIGTGSEQYF; cdr3_nt: TGTGCCAGCAGTATTGGGACAGGCAGCGAGCAGTACTTC
v_call: TRBV19; j_call: TRBJ2-2; clone_size: NA; d_call: TRBD1; cdr3_aa: CATSHRDRGGTGELFF; cdr3_nt: TGTGCCACCTCTCACCGGGACAGGGGAGGGACCGGGGAGCTGTTTTTT
v_call: TRBV2; j_call: TRBJ1-4; clone_size: NA; d_call: NA; cdr3_aa: CASSELSGLEKLFF; cdr3_nt: TGTGCCAGCAGTGAATTATCAGGGTTGGAAAAACTGTTTTTT
v_call: TRBV2; j_call: TRBJ1-1; clone_size: NA; d_call: NA; cdr3_aa: CASSDQIEAFF; cdr3_nt: TGTGCCAGCAGTGATCAGATTGAAGCTTTCTTT
v_call: TRBV7-9; j_call: TRBJ2-7; clone_size: NA; d_call: NA; cdr3_aa: CASRSDQYEQYF; cdr3_nt: TGTGCCAGCAGGTCGGACCAGTACGAGCAGTACTTC
v_call: TRBV19; j_call: TRBJ2-1; clone_size: NA; d_call: TRBD1; cdr3_aa: CASKDRASYNEQFF; cdr3_nt: TGTGCCAGTAAGGACAGGGCCTCCTACAATGAGCAGTTCTTC
v_call: TRBV6-5; j_call: TRBJ1-1; clone_size: few; d_call: NA; cdr3_aa: CASSYRQAYTEAFF; cdr3_nt: TGTGCCAGCAGTTATCGACAGGCGTACACTGAAGCTTTCTTT
v_call: TRBV5-1; j_call: TRBJ1-1; clone_size: NA; d_call: NA; cdr3_aa: CASSLSEATNTEAFF; cdr3_nt: TGCGCCAGCAGCTTGAGCGAAGCGACTAACACTGAAGCTTTCTTT
v_call: TRBV6-1; j_call: TRBJ1-2; clone_size: few; d_call: TRBD1; cdr3_aa: CASSEAGQGAYGYTF; cdr3_nt: TGTGCCAGCAGTGAAGCCGGACAGGGCGCCTATGGCTACACCTTC
v_call: TRBV19; j_call: TRBJ2-7; clone_size: NA; d_call: NA; cdr3_aa: CASSIEAGQYPYEQYF; cdr3_nt: TGTGCCAGTAGCATAGAGGCTGGGCAGTACCCGTACGAGCAGTACTTC
v_call: TRBV19; j_call: TRBJ2-7; clone_size: once; d_call: NA; cdr3_aa: CASSFGRESYEQYF; cdr3_nt: TGTGCCAGTAGTTTTGGCAGGGAATCCTACGAGCAGTACTTC
v_call: TRBV5-6; j_call: TRBJ2-7; clone_size: NA; d_call: NA; cdr3_aa: CASSAPPGIPGNEQYF; cdr3_nt: TGTGCCAGCAGCGCCCCCCCGGGTATCCCGGGGAACGAGCAGTACTTC
v_call: TRBV5-6; j_call: TRBJ1-3; clone_size: NA; d_call: NA; cdr3_aa: CASSLAAYGTIYF; cdr3_nt: TGTGCCAGCAGCTTGGCGGCTTATGGCACCATATATTTT
v_call: TRBV5-4; j_call: TRBJ2-7; clone_size: NA; d_call: TRBD2; cdr3_aa: CASSLAGGTSGSSYEQYF; cdr3_nt: TGTGCCAGCAGCTTGGCGGGGGGGACTAGCGGGAGCTCCTACGAGCAGTACTTC
v_call: TRBV25-1; j_call: TRBJ2-7; clone_size: NA; d_call: NA; cdr3_aa: CASGRGSLYEQYF; cdr3_nt: TGTGCCAGCGGTAGGGGGTCACTCTACGAGCAGTACTTC
v_call: TRBV6-1; j_call: TRBJ2-7; clone_size: NA; d_call: NA; cdr3_aa: CASSAGQTFYEQYF; cdr3_nt: TGTGCCAGCAGTGCGGGACAAACTTTCTACGAGCAGTACTTC
v_call: TRBV28; j_call: TRBJ2-7; clone_size: NA; d_call: NA; cdr3_aa: CASSLLGPGSYEQYF; cdr3_nt: TGTGCCAGCAGTTTATTGGGGCCAGGCTCCTACGAGCAGTACTTC
v_call: TRBV7-6; j_call: TRBJ2-5; clone_size: NA; d_call: NA; cdr3_aa: CASSSRMGTQYF; cdr3_nt: TGTGCCAGCAGCTCTAGGATGGGGACCCAGTACTTC
v_call: TRBV7-2; j_call: TRBJ1-3; clone_size: NA; d_call: NA; cdr3_aa: CASSPRRQPGNTIYF; cdr3_nt: TGTGCCAGCAGCCCGCGACGACAGCCTGGAAACACCATATATTTT
v_call: TRBV29-1; j_call: TRBJ2-7; clone_size: medium-sized; d_call: NA; cdr3_aa: CSVVGLLPLIYEQYF; cdr3_nt: TGCAGCGTTGTGGGGCTCCTACCGCTTATTTACGAGCAGTACTTC
v_call: TRBV28; j_call: TRBJ1-4; clone_size: NA; d_call: NA; cdr3_aa: CASSGNRVGEKLFF; cdr3_nt: TGTGCCAGCAGTGGCAACAGGGTCGGTGAAAAACTGTTTTTT
v_call: TRBV27; j_call: TRBJ1-5; clone_size: NA; d_call: NA; cdr3_aa: CASSLGHGQPQHF; cdr3_nt: TGTGCCAGCAGTTTGGGACACGGTCAGCCCCAGCATTTT
v_call: TRBV5-4; j_call: TRBJ2-3; clone_size: NA; d_call: NA; cdr3_aa: CASSLKTRRDTQYF; cdr3_nt: TGTGCCAGCAGCTTGAAAACTAGACGAGATACGCAGTATTTT
v_call: TRBV28; j_call: TRBJ1-6; clone_size: few; d_call: TRBD1; cdr3_aa: CASRGTGSGSPLHF; cdr3_nt: TGTGCCAGCAGGGGGACAGGGAGTGGTTCACCCCTCCACTTT
v_call: TRBV13; j_call: TRBJ1-4; clone_size: NA; d_call: TRBD1; cdr3_aa: CASSLGQGEEKLFF; cdr3_nt: TGTGCCAGCAGCCTAGGACAGGGGGAGGAAAAACTGTTTTTT
v_call: TRBV7-9; j_call: TRBJ2-3; clone_size: once; d_call: TRBD2; cdr3_aa: CASSPGGAGADTQYF; cdr3_nt: TGTGCCAGCAGCCCCGGAGGGGCGGGAGCAGATACGCAGTATTTT
v_call: TRBV7-9; j_call: TRBJ2-2; clone_size: NA; d_call: TRBD2; cdr3_aa: CASSYSGTSATGELFF; cdr3_nt: TGTGCCAGCAGCTACTCCGGGACTAGCGCCACCGGGGAGCTGTTTTTT
v_call: TRBV6-5; j_call: TRBJ2-3; clone_size: NA; d_call: TRBD2; cdr3_aa: CASSYSGRRQDTQYF; cdr3_nt: TGTGCCAGCAGTTATAGCGGGAGGCGTCAAGATACGCAGTATTTT
v_call: TRBV5-4; j_call: TRBJ1-1; clone_size: NA; d_call: TRBD1; cdr3_aa: CASSLVAGGEDEAFF; cdr3_nt: TGTGCCAGCAGCTTGGTGGCAGGGGGCGAGGATGAAGCTTTCTTT
v_call: TRBV11-2; j_call: TRBJ2-2; clone_size: NA; d_call: NA; cdr3_aa: CASSLVRGVGTGELFF; cdr3_nt: TGTGCCAGCAGCTTAGTTCGGGGTGTGGGCACCGGGGAGCTGTTTTTT
v_call: TRBV19; j_call: TRBJ1-1; clone_size: NA; d_call: TRBD1; cdr3_aa: CASSIRDRVTEAFF; cdr3_nt: TGTGCCAGTAGTATACGGGACAGGGTGACTGAAGCTTTCTTT